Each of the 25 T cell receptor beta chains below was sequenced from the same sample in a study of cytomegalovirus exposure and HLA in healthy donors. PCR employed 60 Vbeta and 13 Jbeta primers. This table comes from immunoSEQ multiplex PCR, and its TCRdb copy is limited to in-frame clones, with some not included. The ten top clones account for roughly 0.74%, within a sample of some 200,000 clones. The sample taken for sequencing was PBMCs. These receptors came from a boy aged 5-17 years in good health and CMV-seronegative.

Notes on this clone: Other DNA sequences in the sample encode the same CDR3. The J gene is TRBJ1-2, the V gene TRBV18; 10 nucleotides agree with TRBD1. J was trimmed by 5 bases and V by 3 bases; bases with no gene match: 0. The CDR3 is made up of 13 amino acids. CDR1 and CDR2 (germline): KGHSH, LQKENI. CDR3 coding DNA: TGTGCCAGCTCACCGGGACAGGGGTATGGCTACACCTTC. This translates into CASSPGQGYGYTF.

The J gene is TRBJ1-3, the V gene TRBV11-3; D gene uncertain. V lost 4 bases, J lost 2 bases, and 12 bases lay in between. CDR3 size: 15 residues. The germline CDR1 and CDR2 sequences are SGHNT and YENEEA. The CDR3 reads CASSSTSGAGNTIYF. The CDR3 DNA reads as TGTGCCAGCAGCTCTACGTCCGGGGCTGGAAACACCATATATTTT.

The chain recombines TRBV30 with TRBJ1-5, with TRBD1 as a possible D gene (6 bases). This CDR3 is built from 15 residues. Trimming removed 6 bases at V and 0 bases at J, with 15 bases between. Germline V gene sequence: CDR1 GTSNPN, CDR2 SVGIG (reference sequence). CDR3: CACTGSPYSNQPQHF. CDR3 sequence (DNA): TGTGCCTGTACAGGGTCCCCTTATAGCAATCAGCCCCAGCATTTT.

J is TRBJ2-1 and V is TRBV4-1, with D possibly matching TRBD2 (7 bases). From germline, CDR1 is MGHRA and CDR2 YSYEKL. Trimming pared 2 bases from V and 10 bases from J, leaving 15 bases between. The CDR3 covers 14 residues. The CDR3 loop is CASSQLWGGHEQFF. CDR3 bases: TGCGCCAGCAGCCAACTATGGGGGGGCCACGAGCAGTTCTTC.

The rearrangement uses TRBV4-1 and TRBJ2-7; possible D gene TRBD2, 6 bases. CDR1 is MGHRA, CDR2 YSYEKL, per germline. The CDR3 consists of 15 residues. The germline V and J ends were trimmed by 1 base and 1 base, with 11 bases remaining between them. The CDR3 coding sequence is TGCGCCAGCAGCCAAGGGGGGGTCTATTCCTACGAGCAGTACTTC. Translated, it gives CASSQGGVYSYEQYF.

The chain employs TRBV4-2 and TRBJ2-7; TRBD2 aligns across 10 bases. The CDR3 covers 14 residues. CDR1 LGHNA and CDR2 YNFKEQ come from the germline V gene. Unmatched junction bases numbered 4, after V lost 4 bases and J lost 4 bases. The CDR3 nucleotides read TGTGCCAGCAGCCGCGAGCGGGGGGGGTACGAGCAGTACTTC. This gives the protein CASSRERGGYEQYF.

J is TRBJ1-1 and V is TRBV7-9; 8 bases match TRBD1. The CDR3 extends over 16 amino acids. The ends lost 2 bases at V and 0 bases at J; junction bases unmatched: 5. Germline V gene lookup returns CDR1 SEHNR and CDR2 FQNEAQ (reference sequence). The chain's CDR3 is CASSLLGQVLNTEAFF. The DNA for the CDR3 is TGTGCCAGCAGCTTATTGGGACAGGTCTTGAACACTGAAGCTTTCTTT.

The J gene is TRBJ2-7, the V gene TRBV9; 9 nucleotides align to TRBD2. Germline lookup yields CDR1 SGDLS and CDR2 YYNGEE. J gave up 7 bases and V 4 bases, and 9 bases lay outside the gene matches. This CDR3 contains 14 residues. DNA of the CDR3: TGTGCCAGCAGCCCCCAGCGGGGGGTGGGGGAGCAGTACTTC. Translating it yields CASSPQRGVGEQYF.

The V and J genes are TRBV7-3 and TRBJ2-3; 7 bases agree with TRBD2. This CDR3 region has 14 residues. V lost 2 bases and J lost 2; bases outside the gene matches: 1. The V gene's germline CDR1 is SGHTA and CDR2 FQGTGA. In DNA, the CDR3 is TGTGCCAGCAGCTTAGGGGGGGTCACAGATACGCAGTATTTT. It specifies CASSLGGVTDTQYF.

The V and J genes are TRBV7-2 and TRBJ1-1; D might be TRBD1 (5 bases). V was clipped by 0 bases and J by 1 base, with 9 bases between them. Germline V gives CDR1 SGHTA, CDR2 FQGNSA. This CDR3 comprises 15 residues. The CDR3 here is CASSLAAGWNTEAFF. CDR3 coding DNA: TGTGCCAGCAGCTTAGCGGCAGGGTGGAACACTGAAGCTTTCTTT.

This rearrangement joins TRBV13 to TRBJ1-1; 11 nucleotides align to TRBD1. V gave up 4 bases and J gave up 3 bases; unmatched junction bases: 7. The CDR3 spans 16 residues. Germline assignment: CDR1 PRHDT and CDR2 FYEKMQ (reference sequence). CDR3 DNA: TGTGCCAGCAGCTGGAGGGACAGGGGGTATCACACTGAAGCTTTCTTT. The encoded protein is CASSWRDRGYHTEAFF.

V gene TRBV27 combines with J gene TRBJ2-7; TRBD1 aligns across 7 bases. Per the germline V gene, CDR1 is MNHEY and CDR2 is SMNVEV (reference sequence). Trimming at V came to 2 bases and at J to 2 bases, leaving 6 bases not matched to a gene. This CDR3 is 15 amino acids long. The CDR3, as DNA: TGTGCCAGCAGTTTAAGTTGGGACAGTCCCTACGAGCAGTACTTC. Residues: CASSLSWDSPYEQYF.

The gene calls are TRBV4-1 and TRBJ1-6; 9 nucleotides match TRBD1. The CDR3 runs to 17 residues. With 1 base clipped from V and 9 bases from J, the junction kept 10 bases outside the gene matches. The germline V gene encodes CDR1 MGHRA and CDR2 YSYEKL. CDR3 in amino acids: CASSQGRDRVVVSPLHF. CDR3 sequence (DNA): TGCGCCAGCAGCCAAGGCCGGGACAGGGTGGTTGTTTCACCCCTCCACTTT.

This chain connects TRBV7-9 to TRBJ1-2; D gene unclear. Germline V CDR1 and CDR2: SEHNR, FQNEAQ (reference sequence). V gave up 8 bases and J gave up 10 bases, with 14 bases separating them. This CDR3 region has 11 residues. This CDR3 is CASARERDYTF. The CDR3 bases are TGTGCCAGCGCTAGGGAGAGGGACTACACCTTC. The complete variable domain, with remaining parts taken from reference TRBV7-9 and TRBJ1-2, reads DTGVSQNPRHKITKRGQNVTFRCDPISEHNRLYWYRQTLGQGPEFLTYFQNEAQLEKSRLLSDRFSAERPKGSFSTLEIQRTEQGDSAMYLCASARERDYTFGSGTRLTVV.

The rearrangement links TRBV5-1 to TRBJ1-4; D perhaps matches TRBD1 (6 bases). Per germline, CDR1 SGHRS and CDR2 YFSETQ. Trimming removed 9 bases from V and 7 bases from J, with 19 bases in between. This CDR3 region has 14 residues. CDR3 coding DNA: TGCGCCACCCTGGGAATGGGGGCGCGTGAAAAACTGTTTTTT. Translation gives CATLGMGAREKLFF.

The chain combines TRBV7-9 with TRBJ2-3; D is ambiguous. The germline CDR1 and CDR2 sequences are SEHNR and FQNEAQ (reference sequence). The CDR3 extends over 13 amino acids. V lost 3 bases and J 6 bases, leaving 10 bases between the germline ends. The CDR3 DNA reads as TGTGCCAGCAGCTTCGGTGGTCCGGATACGCAGTATTTT. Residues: CASSFGGPDTQYF. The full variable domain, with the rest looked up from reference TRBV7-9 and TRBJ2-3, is DTGVSQNPRHKITKRGQNVTFRCDPISEHNRLYWYRQTLGQGPEFLTYFQNEAQLEKSRLLSDRFSAERPKGSFSTLEIQRTEQGDSAMYLCASSFGGPDTQYFGPGTRLTVL.

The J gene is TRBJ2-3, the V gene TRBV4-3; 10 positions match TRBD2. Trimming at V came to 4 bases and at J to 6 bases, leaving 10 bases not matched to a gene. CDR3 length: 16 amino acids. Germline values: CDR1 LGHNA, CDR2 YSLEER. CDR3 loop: CASSPRTSGSWDTQYF. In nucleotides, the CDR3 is TGCGCCAGCAGCCCCCGGACTAGCGGCTCCTGGGATACGCAGTATTTT.

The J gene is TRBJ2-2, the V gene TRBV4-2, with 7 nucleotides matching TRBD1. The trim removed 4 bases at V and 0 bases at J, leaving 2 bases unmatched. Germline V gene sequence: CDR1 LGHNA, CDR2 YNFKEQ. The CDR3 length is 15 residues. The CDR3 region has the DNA TGTGCCAGCAGCCCGACAGGGTCGAACACCGGGGAGCTGTTTTTT. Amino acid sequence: CASSPTGSNTGELFF.

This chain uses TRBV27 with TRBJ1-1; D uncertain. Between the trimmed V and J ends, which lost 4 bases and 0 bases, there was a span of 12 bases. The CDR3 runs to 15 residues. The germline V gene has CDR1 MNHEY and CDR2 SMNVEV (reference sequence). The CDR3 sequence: CASSSLTNMNTEAFF. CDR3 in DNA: TGTGCCAGCAGTTCCCTTACTAATATGAACACTGAAGCTTTCTTT.

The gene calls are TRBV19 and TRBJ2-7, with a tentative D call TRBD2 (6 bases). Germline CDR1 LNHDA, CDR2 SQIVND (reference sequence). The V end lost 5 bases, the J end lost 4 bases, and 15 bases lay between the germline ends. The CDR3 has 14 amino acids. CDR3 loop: CASSWGPAGYEQYF. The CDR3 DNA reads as TGTGCCAGTAGTTGGGGCCCTGCGGGGTACGAGCAGTACTTC.

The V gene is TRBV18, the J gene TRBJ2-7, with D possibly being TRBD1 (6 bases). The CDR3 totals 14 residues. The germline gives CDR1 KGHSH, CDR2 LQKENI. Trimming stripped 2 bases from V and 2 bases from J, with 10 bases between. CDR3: CASSPGTTTYEQYF. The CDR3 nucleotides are TGTGCCAGCTCACCAGGGACAACCACCTACGAGCAGTACTTC.

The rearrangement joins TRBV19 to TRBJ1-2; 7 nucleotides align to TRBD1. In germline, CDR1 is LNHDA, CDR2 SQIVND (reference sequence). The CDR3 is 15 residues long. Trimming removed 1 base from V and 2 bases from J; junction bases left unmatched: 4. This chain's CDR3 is CASSIAAGGNYGYTF. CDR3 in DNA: TGTGCCAGTAGTATAGCAGCAGGGGGGAACTATGGCTACACCTTC. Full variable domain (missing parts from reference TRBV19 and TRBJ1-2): DGGITQSPKYLFRKEGQNVTLSCEQNLNHDAMYWYRQDPGQGLRLIYYSQIVNDFQKGDIAEGYSVSREKKESFPLTVTSAQKNPTAFYLCASSIAAGGNYGYTFGSGTRLTVV.

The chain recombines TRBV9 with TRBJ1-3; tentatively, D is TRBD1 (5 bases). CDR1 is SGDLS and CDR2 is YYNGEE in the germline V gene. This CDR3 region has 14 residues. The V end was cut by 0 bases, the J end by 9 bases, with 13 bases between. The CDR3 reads CASSVGWGDVTIYF. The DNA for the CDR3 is TGTGCCAGCAGCGTAGGTTGGGGGGATGTCACCATATATTTT.

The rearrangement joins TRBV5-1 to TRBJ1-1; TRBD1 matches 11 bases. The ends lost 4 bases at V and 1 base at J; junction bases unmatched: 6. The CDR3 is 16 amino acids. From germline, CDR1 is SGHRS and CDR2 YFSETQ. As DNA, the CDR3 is TGCGCCAGCAGCCCGGGGACAGGGGGACGGAACACTGAAGCTTTCTTT. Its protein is CASSPGTGGRNTEAFF.

This chain's CDR3 is CASSGYLPGISDGYTF. In DNA, the CDR3 is TGCGCCAGCAGCGGCTATCTTCCAGGGATCTCCGATGGCTACACCTTC. The chain carries TRBV5-1 and TRBJ1-2; TRBD1 is a possible D gene (5 bases). With 4 bases removed from V and 6 bases from J, the gap between germline ends came to 22 bases. The CDR3 totals 16 residues. Germline V gene data show CDR1 as SGHRS and CDR2 as YFSETQ.